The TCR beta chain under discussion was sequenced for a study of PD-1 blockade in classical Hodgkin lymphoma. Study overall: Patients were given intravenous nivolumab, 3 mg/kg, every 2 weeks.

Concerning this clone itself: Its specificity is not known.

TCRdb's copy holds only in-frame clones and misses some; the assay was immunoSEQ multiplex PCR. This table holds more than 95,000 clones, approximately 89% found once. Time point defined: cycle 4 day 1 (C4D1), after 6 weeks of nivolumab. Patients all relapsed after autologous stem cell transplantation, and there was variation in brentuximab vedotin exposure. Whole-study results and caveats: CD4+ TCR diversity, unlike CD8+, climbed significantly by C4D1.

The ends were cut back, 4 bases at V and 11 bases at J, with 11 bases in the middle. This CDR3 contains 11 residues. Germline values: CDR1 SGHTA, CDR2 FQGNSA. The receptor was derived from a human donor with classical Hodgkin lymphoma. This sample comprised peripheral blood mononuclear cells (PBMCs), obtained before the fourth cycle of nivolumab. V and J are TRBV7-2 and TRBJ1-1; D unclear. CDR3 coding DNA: TGTGCCAGCAGCTCGAATGCTGGTGCTTTCTTT. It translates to CASSSNAGAFF.